These 27 T cell receptor beta chains were sequenced from one sample in a study of shared clonotypes between healthy human individuals. Naive CD8 populations comprised CD45RO-negative cells positively selected for CCR7, excluding terminally differentiated effector memory CD45RA+ cells. This table comes from immunoSEQ multiplex PCR, and its TCRdb copy is limited to in-frame clones, with some not included. The sample carries 1.5 million to 2.5 million clones, about 95% recorded once. Sequenced input: naive CD8+ T cells sorted from blood. The receptors shown here come from a man between 18 and 29 years old in good health.

The J gene is TRBJ2-7, the V gene TRBV14; 9 bases are a match to TRBD1. The CDR3 runs 15 residues. Germline lookup yields CDR1 SGHDN and CDR2 FVKESK. Germline trimming cut 4 bases from V and 3 bases from J; bases unmatched to any gene: 7. CDR3 bases: TGTGCCAGCAGCCCCTGGACAGGGGCTTTCTACGAGCAGTACTTC. Its protein product is CASSPWTGAFYEQYF.

V gene TRBV19 combines with J gene TRBJ1-5; D remains ambiguous. V dropped 5 bases and J dropped 5 bases, with 13 bases sitting between them. The CDR3 length is 14 residues. Germline V gene sequence: CDR1 LNHDA, CDR2 SQIVND (reference sequence). CDR3 in DNA: TGTGCCAGTAGTCGAAGCCTCTCTTATCAGCCCCAGCATTTT. It is translated as CASSRSLSYQPQHF.

V and J are TRBV9 and TRBJ1-5, with TRBD1 as a possible D gene (5 bases). The CDR3 is 13 residues long. Germline V gives CDR1 SGDLS, CDR2 YYNGEE. V dropped 7 bases and J dropped 7 bases, with 15 bases sitting between them. The CDR3 DNA is TGTGCCAGCGGGGGGGTGGTCGGCCAGCCCCAGCATTTT. This codes for CASGGVVGQPQHF.

CDR3 nucleotide sequence: TGTGCCAGCAGCTCGCGTCCGGGACAGCGGTTCGCAGATACGCAGTATTTT. This gives the protein CASSSRPGQRFADTQYF. The chain recombines TRBV7-9 with TRBJ2-3; 7 bases agree with TRBD1. Germline values: CDR1 SEHNR, CDR2 FQNEAQ (reference sequence). Trimming cost V 4 bases and J 4 bases; bases outside gene matches: 14. The CDR3 sequence is 17 residues long.

In regard to this clone: Other nucleotide sequences in the sample specify the same CDR3. This CDR3 reads CASSLGGQSTDTQYF. The CDR3 coding sequence is TGCGCCAGCAGCTTGGGGGGACAGAGTACAGATACGCAGTATTTT. J is TRBJ2-3 and V is TRBV5-1; 7 bases fit TRBD1. With 0 bases clipped from V and 3 bases from J, the junction kept 4 bases outside the gene matches. The CDR3 covers 15 residues. Per the germline V gene, CDR1 is SGHRS and CDR2 is YFSETQ.

This clone showed up just once. The chain combines TRBV6-1 with TRBJ2-2; possible D gene TRBD1, 6 bases. CDR3 length equals 15 residues. Germline lookup yields CDR1 MNHNS and CDR2 SASEGT. Trimming took 1 base from V and 4 from J, leaving 10 bases between them. CDR3 bases: TGTGCCAGCAGTGAAGAGGGCAGGGGCACCGGGGAGCTGTTTTTT. It yields the protein CASSEEGRGTGELFF.

This clone was observed a handful of times. V usage is TRBV30 and J usage is TRBJ1-1; 8 nucleotides align to TRBD1. CDR3 size: 15 residues. V dropped 0 bases and J dropped 7; count of bases not matched to a gene: 10. Germline CDR1 GTSNPN, CDR2 SVGIG (reference sequence). CDR3 region: CAWSVPGTGLDEAFF. CDR3 DNA: TGTGCCTGGAGTGTACCAGGGACAGGCTTGGATGAAGCTTTCTTT.

Concerning this clone itself: The identical CDR3 is also encoded by other nucleotide sequences in the sample. The gene calls are TRBV5-4 and TRBJ2-7; 7 bases align to TRBD2. CDR1 is SGHNT, CDR2 YYREEE, per germline (reference sequence). The CDR3 totals 13 residues. V dropped 4 bases and J dropped 3; count of bases not matched to a gene: 4. The CDR3 DNA is TGTGCCAGCAGCCAAGGACTAGACTACGAGCAGTACTTC. Its translation: CASSQGLDYEQYF.

This clone has just one count. The chain couples TRBV11-2 to TRBJ2-1; D is possibly TRBD2 (5 bases). The CDR3 spans 16 residues. Trimming stripped 5 bases from V and 3 bases from J, with 17 bases between. Germline V gene lookup returns CDR1 SGHAT and CDR2 FQNNGV. The CDR3 DNA is TGTGCCAGCAGCCGTTACCCGGACTCGAACTACAATGAGCAGTTCTTC. As protein: CASSRYPDSNYNEQFF.

For this clone: At the DNA level, this CDR3 is encoded by other sequences in the same sample as well. The chain couples TRBV27 to TRBJ2-1; D perhaps matches TRBD2 (6 bases). This CDR3 comprises 15 residues. V lost 6 bases and J 3 bases, leaving 15 bases between the germline ends. Per the germline V gene, CDR1 is MNHEY and CDR2 is SMNVEV (reference sequence). The CDR3: CASSSGLALYNEQFF. The DNA of the CDR3 is TGTGCCAGCAGCTCTGGGCTAGCGCTCTACAATGAGCAGTTCTTC.

The chain recombines TRBV19 with TRBJ1-1; possibly TRBD1 for D (6 bases). The CDR3 sequence is 15 residues long. The V and J ends lost 6 bases and 6 bases respectively, with 20 bases between them. The V gene's germline CDR1 is LNHDA and CDR2 SQIVND (reference sequence). CDR3 DNA: TGTGCCAGTAGACCAGGGGATTTCTCGGGGGCTGAAGCTTTCTTT. Its protein is CASRPGDFSGAEAFF.

Worth noting for this clone: This CDR3 is also generated by other DNA sequences in the sample. This chain joins TRBV7-6 and TRBJ2-7, with D hard to call. Trimming cost V 2 bases and J 2 bases, with 7 bases left between them. Germline V lookup: CDR1 SGHVS, CDR2 FNYEAQ. The CDR3 extends over 13 amino acids. DNA for the CDR3: TGTGCCAGCAGCTTAAGTGGAACCTACGAGCAGTACTTC. Protein product: CASSLSGTYEQYF.

The V call is TRBV7-8, the J call TRBJ1-2; D not resolved. Germline CDR1 SGHVS, CDR2 FQNEAQ. The CDR3 is 14 residues long. The V end lost 5 bases, the J end lost 6 bases, and 16 bases lay between the germline ends. The CDR3 is CASSPREGIHGYTF. The CDR3 region has the DNA TGTGCCAGCAGCCCTAGGGAGGGAATCCATGGCTACACCTTC.

In nucleotides, the CDR3 is TGTGCCACCAGCAGAGATGCCCAAGGGTTAGGCGAGCAGTACTTC. This codes for CATSRDAQGLGEQYF. The chain combines TRBV15 with TRBJ2-7; D gene unclear. Per germline, CDR1 LNHNV and CDR2 YYDKDF (reference sequence). CDR3 length equals 15 residues. Trimming cost V 0 bases and J 6 bases, with 15 bases left between them.

The chain recombines TRBV6-5 with TRBJ2-7; a possible D gene is TRBD2 (5 bases). There are 14 residues in the CDR3. Looked up from germline, CDR1 is MNHEY and CDR2 is SVGAGI. V dropped 5 bases and J dropped 0 bases, with 11 bases sitting between them. CDR3 in DNA: TGTGCCAGCAGTAACGGACTGAGCTCCTACGAGCAGTACTTC. Translated: CASSNGLSSYEQYF.

The chain uses TRBV28 and TRBJ1-1; the D is unclear. Germline CDR1 and CDR2: MDHEN and SYDVKM. The CDR3 is 12 amino acids. Trimming took 5 bases from V and 8 from J, leaving 12 bases between them. The CDR3 spells CASSPDRLEAFF. In nucleotides, the CDR3 is TGTGCCAGCAGTCCCGACCGCCTGGAAGCTTTCTTT.

The chain combines TRBV6-6 with TRBJ1-1, with no clear D. The germline gives CDR1 MNHNY, CDR2 SVGAGI (reference sequence). Trimming pared 9 bases from V and 6 bases from J, leaving 17 bases between. The length of the CDR3 is 13 residues. The CDR3 reads CASLGGREAEAFF. CDR3 in DNA: TGTGCCAGTTTGGGTGGGAGGGAGGCTGAAGCTTTCTTT.

The J gene is TRBJ2-2, the V gene TRBV9; D possibly corresponds to TRBD1 (5 bases). V was cut by 0 bases and J by 7 bases, with 13 bases left in between. The germline V gene encodes CDR1 SGDLS and CDR2 YYNGEE. The CDR3 length is 15 residues. CDR3 protein: CASSVGGQVSGELFF. The DNA for the CDR3 is TGTGCCAGCAGCGTAGGAGGACAAGTGAGCGGGGAGCTGTTTTTT.

The V call is TRBV30, the J call TRBJ2-3, with a possible D match to TRBD1 (7 bases). CDR1 is GTSNPN and CDR2 is SVGIG in the germline V gene (reference sequence). This CDR3 is built from 18 residues. The ends were cut back, 4 bases at V and 0 bases at J, with 23 bases in the middle. The CDR3 region has the DNA TGTGCCTGGACCCCTGGAGGGGGCCCTTATTTCAGCACAGATACGCAGTATTTT. It translates to CAWTPGGGPYFSTDTQYF.

The chain combines TRBV13 with TRBJ1-3; D call uncertain. The CDR3 sequence is 16 residues long. In germline, CDR1 is PRHDT, CDR2 FYEKMQ (reference sequence). V was pared by 5 bases and J by 0 bases, with 14 bases between. The CDR3 DNA reads as TGTGCCAGCAGCCGAGTTACAGATCCCTCTGGAAACACCATATATTTT. Residues: CASSRVTDPSGNTIYF.

This clone was detected a few times. The V and J genes are TRBV6-5 and TRBJ1-6; 8 bases line up with TRBD1. V lost 6 bases to trimming and J lost 6 bases; unmatched junction nucleotides: 7. The CDR3 covers 15 residues. Germline lookup yields CDR1 MNHEY and CDR2 SVGAGI. The CDR3 protein is CASSSRGLGNSPLHF. CDR3 in DNA: TGTGCCAGCAGCTCCAGGGGGCTAGGTAATTCACCCCTCCACTTT.

The V gene is TRBV9, the J gene TRBJ1-4, with 9 bases matching TRBD1. This CDR3 is 14 amino acids long. Germline CDR1 SGDLS, CDR2 YYNGEE. J lost 8 bases, V lost 3 bases, and 5 bases had no gene match. CDR3 nucleotides: TGTGCCAGCAGCGCGGGACAGGGCTGGGAAAAACTGTTTTTT. Translating gives CASSAGQGWEKLFF.

The sample holds one count of this clone. The rearrangement joins TRBV7-2 to TRBJ2-7; tentatively, D is TRBD2 (7 bases). Germline loops: CDR1 SGHTA, CDR2 FQGNSA. Trimming took 1 base from V and 5 from J, leaving 18 bases between them. This CDR3 has 16 residues. The CDR3 loop reads CASSLDREGINNEQYF. As DNA, the CDR3 is TGTGCCAGCAGCTTAGACAGGGAGGGTATTAATAACGAGCAGTACTTC.

This clone was recorded only once. The V gene is TRBV6-1, the J gene TRBJ2-2; perhaps TRBD1 as D (6 bases). Germline lookup yields CDR1 MNHNS and CDR2 SASEGT. Trimming stripped 2 bases from V and 7 bases from J, with 17 bases between. The CDR3 sequence is 16 residues long. The CDR3 here is CASSERTWGPVGELFF. The CDR3, as DNA: TGTGCCAGCAGTGAAAGGACGTGGGGGCCGGTCGGGGAGCTGTTTTTT.

V usage is TRBV7-2 and J usage is TRBJ2-7; 11 positions match TRBD2. The CDR3 has 17 residues. The J segment lost 4 bases and the V segment lost 2 bases, leaving 10 bases of the junction unmatched. The germline gives CDR1 SGHTA, CDR2 FQGNSA. CDR3 sequence (DNA): TGTGCCAGCAGCTTACCGACTAGCGGGGCAGCTGCTTACGAGCAGTACTTC. Protein sequence: CASSLPTSGAAAYEQYF.

This rearrangement joins TRBV9 to TRBJ2-7, with TRBD1 matching over 9 bases. The CDR3 covers 15 residues. V lost 4 bases, J lost 3 bases, and 8 bases stayed unmatched. Germline CDR1 and CDR2: SGDLS and YYNGEE. CDR3 coding DNA: TGTGCCAGCAGCCTAGAGGGGGACAGGGACTACGAGCAGTACTTC. It codes for CASSLEGDRDYEQYF.

This clone was observed a few times. J is TRBJ1-6 and V is TRBV27; TRBD1 is a possible D gene (5 bases). Germline-derived CDR1 and CDR2 are MNHEY and SMNVEV (reference sequence). Trimming left V 5 bases short and J 14 bases short, with 13 bases between. This CDR3 has 12 amino acids. This CDR3 reads CASSLPGGALHF. Here the CDR3 DNA reads TGTGCCAGCAGTCTCCCCGGGGGGGCCCTCCACTTT.